This T cell receptor (beta chain) appears in the sequencing data of a study of cytomegalovirus exposure and HLA in healthy donors. The table lists this clone with a few counts. Vbeta (60) and Jbeta (13) primers were used in the PCR. Measured with immunoSEQ multiplex PCR; TCRdb has only the in-frame clones, and not every one. The repertoire holds over 150,000 clones, roughly 80% seen once, with over 1.5% in the top ten. Per the germline V gene, CDR1 is SGHTA and CDR2 is FQGNSA. CDR3 size: 15 residues. V was clipped by 7 bases and J by 2 bases; unmatched bases: 4. The V and J genes are TRBV7-2 and TRBJ2-7; TRBD2 agrees at 14 bases. The source material was PBMCs. This clonotype was obtained from a man between 50 and 59 years old in good health and CMV-seronegative. CDR3 bases: TGTGCCAGCATCACGGGACTAGCGGGAGCCTACGAGCAGTACTTC. The encoded protein is CASITGLAGAYEQYF.